This T cell receptor (beta chain) is from a study of cytotoxic CD8 clonotypes in ibrutinib-treated CLL. The CDR3 length is 16 residues. The germline CDR1 and CDR2 sequences are SNHLY and FYNNEI. With 2 bases removed from V and 10 bases from J, the gap between germline ends came to 18 bases. Repertoires were generated with immunoSEQ multiplex PCR, while TCRdb's copy carries only in-frame clones and drops some. This sample has about 50,000 clones; about three fifths occur once, and the top ten carry around 30%. To note about this clone: As yet, its antigen is unknown.

Whole-study findings and limits: Higher clonality was seen at ibrutinib response and a return toward baseline at progression.

This TCR came from a human donor with chronic lymphocytic leukemia. The source was PBMCs, collected after 24 months of ibrutinib treatment. The chain has TRBV2 and TRBJ1-6; weak D call: TRBD1 (6 bases). As DNA, the CDR3 is TGTGCCAGCAGTGAATCCTTTGGGCAGGGGACATCACCCCTCCACTTT. Encoded protein: CASSESFGQGTSPLHF.